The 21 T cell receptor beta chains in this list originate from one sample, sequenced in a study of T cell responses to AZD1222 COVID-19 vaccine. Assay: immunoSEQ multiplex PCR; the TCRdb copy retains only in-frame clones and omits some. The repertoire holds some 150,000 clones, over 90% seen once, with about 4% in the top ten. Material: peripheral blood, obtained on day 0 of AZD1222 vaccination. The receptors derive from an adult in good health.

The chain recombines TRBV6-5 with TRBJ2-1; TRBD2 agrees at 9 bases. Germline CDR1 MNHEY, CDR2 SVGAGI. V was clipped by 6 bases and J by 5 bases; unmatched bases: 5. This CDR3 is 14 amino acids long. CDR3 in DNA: TGTGCCAGCAGGCCGGGACTAGCCGACAATGAGCAGTTCTTC. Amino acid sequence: CASRPGLADNEQFF.

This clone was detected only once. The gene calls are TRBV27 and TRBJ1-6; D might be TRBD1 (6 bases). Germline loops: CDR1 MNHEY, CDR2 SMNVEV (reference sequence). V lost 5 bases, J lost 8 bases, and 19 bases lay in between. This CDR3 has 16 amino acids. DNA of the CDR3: TGTGCCAGCAGTCCTGCGTGGGACATGTCGGATTCACCCCTCCACTTT. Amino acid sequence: CASSPAWDMSDSPLHF.

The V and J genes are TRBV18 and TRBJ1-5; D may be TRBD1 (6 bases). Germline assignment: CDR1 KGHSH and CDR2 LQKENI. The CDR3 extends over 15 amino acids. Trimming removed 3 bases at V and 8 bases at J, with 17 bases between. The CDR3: CASSPTVQGTEPQHF. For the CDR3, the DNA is TGTGCCAGCTCACCTACCGTACAGGGTACGGAGCCCCAGCATTTT.

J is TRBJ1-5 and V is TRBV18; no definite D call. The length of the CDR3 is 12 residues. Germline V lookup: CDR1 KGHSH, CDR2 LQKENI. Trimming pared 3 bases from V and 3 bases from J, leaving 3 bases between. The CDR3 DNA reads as TGTGCCAGCTCACCGGACAATCAGCCCCAGCATTTT. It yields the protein CASSPDNQPQHF.

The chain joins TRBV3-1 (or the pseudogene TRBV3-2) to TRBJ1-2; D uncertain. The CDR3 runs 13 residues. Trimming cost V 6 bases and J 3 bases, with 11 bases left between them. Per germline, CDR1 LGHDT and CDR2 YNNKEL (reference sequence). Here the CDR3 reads CASRPGVDYGYTF. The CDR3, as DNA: TGTGCCAGCAGACCAGGTGTAGACTATGGCTACACCTTC.

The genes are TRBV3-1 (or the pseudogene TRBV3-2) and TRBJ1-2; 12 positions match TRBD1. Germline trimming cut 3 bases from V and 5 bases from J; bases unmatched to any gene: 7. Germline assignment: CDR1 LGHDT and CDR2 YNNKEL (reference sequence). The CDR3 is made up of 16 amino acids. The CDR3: CASSHTGTGGEYGYTF. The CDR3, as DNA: TGTGCCAGCAGCCACACCGGGACAGGGGGCGAATATGGCTACACCTTC.

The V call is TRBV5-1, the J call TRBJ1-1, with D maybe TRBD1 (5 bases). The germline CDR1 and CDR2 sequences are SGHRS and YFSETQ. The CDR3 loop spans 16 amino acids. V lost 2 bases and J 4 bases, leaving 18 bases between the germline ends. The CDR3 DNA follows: TGCGCCAGCAGCTTACAAATGGGACGGAGGACCACTGAAGCTTTCTTT. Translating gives CASSLQMGRRTTEAFF.

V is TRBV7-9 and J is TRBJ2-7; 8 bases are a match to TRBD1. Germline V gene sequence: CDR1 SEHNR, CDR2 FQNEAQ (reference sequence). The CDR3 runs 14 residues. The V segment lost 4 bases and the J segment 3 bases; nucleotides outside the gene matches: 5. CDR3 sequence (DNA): TGTGCCAGCAGCTCCGGACAGGGTGTCTACGAGCAGTACTTC. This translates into CASSSGQGVYEQYF.

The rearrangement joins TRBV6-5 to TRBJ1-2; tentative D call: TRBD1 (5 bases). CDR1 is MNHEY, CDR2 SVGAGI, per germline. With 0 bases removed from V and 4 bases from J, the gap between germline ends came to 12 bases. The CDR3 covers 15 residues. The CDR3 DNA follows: TGTGCCAGCAGTTACTCGATTAATGGGGGCTATGGCTACACCTTC. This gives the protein CASSYSINGGYGYTF.

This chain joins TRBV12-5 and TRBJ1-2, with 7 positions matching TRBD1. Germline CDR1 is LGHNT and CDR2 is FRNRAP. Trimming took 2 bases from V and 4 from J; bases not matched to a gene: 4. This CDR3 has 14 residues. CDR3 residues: CASGLWTGLYGYTF. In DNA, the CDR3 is TGTGCTAGTGGTTTGTGGACAGGACTCTATGGCTACACCTTC.

CDR3: CASSQSRSPLHF. The DNA of the CDR3 is TGTGCCAGCAGCCAATCTAGATCACCCCTCCACTTT. V usage is TRBV3-1 (or the pseudogene TRBV3-2) and J usage is TRBJ1-6; D is ambiguous. Germline lookup yields CDR1 LGHDT and CDR2 YNNKEL (reference sequence). The CDR3 covers 12 residues. V lost 2 bases and J 10 bases, leaving 6 bases between the germline ends.

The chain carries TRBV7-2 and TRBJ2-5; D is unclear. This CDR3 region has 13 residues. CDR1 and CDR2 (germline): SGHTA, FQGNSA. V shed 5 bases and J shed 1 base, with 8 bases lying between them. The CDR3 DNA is TGTGCCAGCAGCCTCAGGAGCCAAGAGACCCAGTACTTC. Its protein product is CASSLRSQETQYF.

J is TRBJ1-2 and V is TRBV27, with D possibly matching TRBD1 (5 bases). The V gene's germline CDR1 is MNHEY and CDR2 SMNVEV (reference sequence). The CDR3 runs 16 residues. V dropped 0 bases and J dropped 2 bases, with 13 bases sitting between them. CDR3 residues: CASSLSRQPKNYGYTF. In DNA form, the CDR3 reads TGTGCCAGCAGTTTATCGAGACAGCCGAAAAACTATGGCTACACCTTC.

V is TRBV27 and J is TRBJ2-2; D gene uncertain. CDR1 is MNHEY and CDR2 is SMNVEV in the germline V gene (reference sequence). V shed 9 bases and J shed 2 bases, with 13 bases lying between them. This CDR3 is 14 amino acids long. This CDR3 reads CASRLWPNTGELFF. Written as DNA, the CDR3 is TGTGCCAGTAGATTATGGCCCAACACCGGGGAGCTGTTTTTT.

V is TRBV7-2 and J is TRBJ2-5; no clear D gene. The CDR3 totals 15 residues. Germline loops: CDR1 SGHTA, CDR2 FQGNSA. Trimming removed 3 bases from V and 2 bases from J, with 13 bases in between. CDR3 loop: CASSFNPMGQETQYF. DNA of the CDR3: TGTGCCAGCAGCTTTAATCCTATGGGGCAAGAGACCCAGTACTTC.

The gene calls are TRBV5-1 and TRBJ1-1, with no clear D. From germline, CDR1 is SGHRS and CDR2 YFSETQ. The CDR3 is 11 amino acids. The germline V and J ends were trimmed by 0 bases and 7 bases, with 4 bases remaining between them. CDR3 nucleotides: TGCGCCAGCAGCTTGGTAGGTGAAGCTTTCTTT. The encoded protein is CASSLVGEAFF. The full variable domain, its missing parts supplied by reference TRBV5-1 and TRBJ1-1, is KAGVTQTPRYLIKTRGQQVTLSCSPISGHRSVSWYQQTPGQGLQFLFEYFSETQRNKGNFPGRFSGRQFSNSRSEMNVSTLELGDSALYLCASSLVGEAFFGQGTRLTVV.

The CDR3 DNA reads TGCAGCGTTAGAACACAGGGGGTGGGCGGCTACACCTTC. Its translation: CSVRTQGVGGYTF. This chain uses TRBV29-1 with TRBJ1-2, with 8 bases lining up with TRBD1. Germline CDR1 is SQVTM and CDR2 is ANQGSEA. The CDR3 runs 13 residues. With 5 bases clipped from V and 8 bases from J, the junction kept 10 bases outside the gene matches.

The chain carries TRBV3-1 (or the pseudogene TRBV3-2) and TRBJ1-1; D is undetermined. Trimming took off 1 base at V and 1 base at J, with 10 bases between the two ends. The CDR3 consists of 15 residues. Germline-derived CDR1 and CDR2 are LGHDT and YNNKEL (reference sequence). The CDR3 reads CASSQGRRPNTEAFF. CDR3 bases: TGTGCCAGCAGCCAAGGCAGAAGACCGAACACTGAAGCTTTCTTT.

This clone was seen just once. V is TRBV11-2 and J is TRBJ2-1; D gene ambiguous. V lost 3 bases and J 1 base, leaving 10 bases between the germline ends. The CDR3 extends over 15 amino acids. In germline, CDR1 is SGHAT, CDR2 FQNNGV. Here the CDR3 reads CASSLNTLSYNEQFF. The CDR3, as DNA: TGTGCCAGCAGCTTGAACACCCTATCCTACAATGAGCAGTTCTTC.

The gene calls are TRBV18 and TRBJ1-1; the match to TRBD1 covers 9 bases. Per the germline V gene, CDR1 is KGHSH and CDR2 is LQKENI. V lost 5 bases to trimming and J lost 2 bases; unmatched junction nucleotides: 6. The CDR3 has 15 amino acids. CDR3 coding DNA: TGTGCCAGCTCAGGACCGGGACAGGGAAACACTGAAGCTTTCTTT. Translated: CASSGPGQGNTEAFF.

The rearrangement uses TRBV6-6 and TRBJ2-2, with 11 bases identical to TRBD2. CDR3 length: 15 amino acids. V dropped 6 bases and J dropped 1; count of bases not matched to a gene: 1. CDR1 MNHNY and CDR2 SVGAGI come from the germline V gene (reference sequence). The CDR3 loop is CASRTSGGNTGELFF. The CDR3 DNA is TGTGCCAGCAGAACTAGCGGGGGGAACACCGGGGAGCTGTTTTTT.